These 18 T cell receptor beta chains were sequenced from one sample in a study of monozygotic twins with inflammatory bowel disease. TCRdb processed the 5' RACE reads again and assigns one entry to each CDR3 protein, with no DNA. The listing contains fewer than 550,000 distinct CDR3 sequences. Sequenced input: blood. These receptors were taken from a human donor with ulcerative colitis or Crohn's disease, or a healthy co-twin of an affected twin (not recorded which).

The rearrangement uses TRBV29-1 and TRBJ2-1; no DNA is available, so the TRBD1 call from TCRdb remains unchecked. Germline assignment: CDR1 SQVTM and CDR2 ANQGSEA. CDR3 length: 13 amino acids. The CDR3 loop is CSVEKGRANEQFF.

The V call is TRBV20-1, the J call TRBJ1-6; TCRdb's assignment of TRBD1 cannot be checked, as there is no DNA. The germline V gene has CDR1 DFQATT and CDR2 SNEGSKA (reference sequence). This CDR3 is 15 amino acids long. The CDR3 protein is CSAPAMRSYNSPLHF.

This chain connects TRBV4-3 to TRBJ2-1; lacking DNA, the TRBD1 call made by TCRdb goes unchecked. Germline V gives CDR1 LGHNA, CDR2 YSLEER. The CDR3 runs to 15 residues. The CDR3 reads CASSQLITGANEQFF.

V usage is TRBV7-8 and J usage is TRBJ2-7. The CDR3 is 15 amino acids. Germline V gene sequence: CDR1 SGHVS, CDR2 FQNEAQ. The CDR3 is CASSSERERSYEQYF.

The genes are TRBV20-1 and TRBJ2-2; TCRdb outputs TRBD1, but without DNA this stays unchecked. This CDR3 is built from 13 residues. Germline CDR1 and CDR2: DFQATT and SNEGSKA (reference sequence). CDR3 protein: CSAKGQNTGELFF.

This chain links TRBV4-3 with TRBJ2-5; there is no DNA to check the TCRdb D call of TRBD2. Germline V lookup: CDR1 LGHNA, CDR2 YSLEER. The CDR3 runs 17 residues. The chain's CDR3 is CASSHSSRGSIGETQYF.

The CDR3 region is CASTPSTWINQPQHF. The genes are TRBV7-4 and TRBJ1-5; the D call from TCRdb, TRBD1, cannot be confirmed without DNA. The CDR3 runs to 15 residues. Germline CDR1 reads SGHVT; CDR2 reads SQSDAQ.

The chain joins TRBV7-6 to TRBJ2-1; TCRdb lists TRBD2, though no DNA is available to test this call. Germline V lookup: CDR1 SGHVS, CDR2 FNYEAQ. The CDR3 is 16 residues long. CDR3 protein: CASSSGAGASYNEQFF.

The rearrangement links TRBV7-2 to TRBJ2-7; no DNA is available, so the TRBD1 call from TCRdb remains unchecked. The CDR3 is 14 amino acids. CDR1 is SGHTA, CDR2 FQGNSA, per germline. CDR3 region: CASSSGGGVVEQYF.

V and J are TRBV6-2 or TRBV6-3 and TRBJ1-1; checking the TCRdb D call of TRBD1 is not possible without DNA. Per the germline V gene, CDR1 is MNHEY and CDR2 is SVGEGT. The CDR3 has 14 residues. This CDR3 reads CASRSGDFHTEAFF.

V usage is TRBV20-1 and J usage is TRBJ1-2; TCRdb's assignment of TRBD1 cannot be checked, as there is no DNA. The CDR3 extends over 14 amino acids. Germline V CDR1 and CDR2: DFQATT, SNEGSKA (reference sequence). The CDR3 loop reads CSATQITGSYGYTF.

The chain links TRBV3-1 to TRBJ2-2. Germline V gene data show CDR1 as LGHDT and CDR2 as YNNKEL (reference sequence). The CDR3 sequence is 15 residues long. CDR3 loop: CASSQGVRYTGELFF.

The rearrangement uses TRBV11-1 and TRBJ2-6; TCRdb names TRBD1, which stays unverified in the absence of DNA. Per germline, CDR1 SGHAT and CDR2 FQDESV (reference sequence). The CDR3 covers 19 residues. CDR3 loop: CASSSGTGTPLSGANVLTF.

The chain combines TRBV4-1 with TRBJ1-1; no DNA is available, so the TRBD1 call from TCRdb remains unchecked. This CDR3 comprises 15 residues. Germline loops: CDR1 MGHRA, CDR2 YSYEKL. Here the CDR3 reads CASSRTGTGDTEAFF.

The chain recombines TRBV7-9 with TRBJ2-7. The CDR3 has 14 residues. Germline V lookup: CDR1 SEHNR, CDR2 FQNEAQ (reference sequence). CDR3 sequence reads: CASSPREVVNEQYF.

The CDR3 sequence is CASSTSGTGPDTQYF. The genes are TRBV7-2 and TRBJ2-3; there is no DNA to check the TCRdb D call of TRBD1. The germline V gene has CDR1 SGHTA and CDR2 FQGNSA. The CDR3 sequence is 15 residues long.

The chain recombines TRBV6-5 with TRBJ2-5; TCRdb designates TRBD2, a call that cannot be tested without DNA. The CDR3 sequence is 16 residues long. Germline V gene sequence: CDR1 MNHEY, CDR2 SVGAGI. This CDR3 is CASSYPTSGGQETQYF.

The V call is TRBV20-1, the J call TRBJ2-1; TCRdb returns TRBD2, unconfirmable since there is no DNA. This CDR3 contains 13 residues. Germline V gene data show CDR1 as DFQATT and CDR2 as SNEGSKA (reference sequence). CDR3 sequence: CSARATTSVEQFF.